The 27 T cell receptor beta chains presented below share a single source sample, sequenced in a study of OX40 agonist ivuxolimab in advanced cancers. Method: immunoSEQ multiplex PCR; TCRdb's copy keeps in-frame clones and lacks some. The sample gives about 70,000 clones, roughly 80% of which show up once; around 6.7% is in the top ten. Specimen: CD4+ or CD8+ T cells sorted from blood, collected in a trial of the OX40 agonist ivuxolimab. These receptors were collected from an adult with an advanced solid tumor such as melanoma, head and neck, liver or kidney cancer.

The chain recombines TRBV5-1 with TRBJ2-1; no definite D call. Per the germline V gene, CDR1 is SGHRS and CDR2 is YFSETQ. This CDR3 region has 14 residues. V was clipped by 2 bases and J by 5 bases, with 11 bases between them. CDR3 DNA: TGCGCCAGCAGCTTTCGTAGGGATAACAATGAGCAGTTCTTC. Protein: CASSFRRDNNEQFF.

The chain has TRBV11-3 and TRBJ2-3, with 7 bases lining up with TRBD1. V dropped 3 bases and J dropped 3; count of bases not matched to a gene: 3. The CDR3 has 14 amino acids. The V gene's germline CDR1 is SGHNT and CDR2 YENEEA. Here the CDR3 DNA reads TGTGCCAGCAGCTTGGGCAGGGGGACAGATACGCAGTATTTT. Encoded protein: CASSLGRGTDTQYF.

This chain links TRBV5-4 with TRBJ1-2, with 12 bases identical to TRBD1. Trimming cost V 7 bases and J 2 bases; bases outside gene matches: 9. Germline CDR1 SGHNT, CDR2 YYREEE (reference sequence). The CDR3 spans 16 residues. The CDR3 nucleotides are TGTGCCAGCGGGACAGGGGGCCCCGCTTTAAACTATGGCTACACCTTC. It codes for CASGTGGPALNYGYTF.

The chain carries TRBV19 and TRBJ2-2, with TRBD1 matching over 7 bases. J lost 5 bases, V lost 7 bases, and 13 bases had no gene match. The CDR3 is 16 residues long. CDR1 and CDR2 (germline): LNHDA, SQIVND (reference sequence). DNA for the CDR3: TGTGCCAGTACCGGACAGGAAGGGGAAGTGACCGGGGAGCTGTTTTTT. This sequence encodes CASTGQEGEVTGELFF.

The J gene is TRBJ1-1, the V gene TRBV18, with D uncertain. Trimming pared 1 base from V and 3 bases from J, leaving 3 bases between. The CDR3 is made up of 12 amino acids. Germline assignment: CDR1 KGHSH and CDR2 LQKENI. Here the CDR3 reads CASSPRDTEAFF. The CDR3 DNA sequence: TGTGCCAGCTCACCACGGGACACTGAAGCTTTCTTT. Based on the CDR3 plus reference TRBV18 and TRBJ1-1, the full variable domain is NAGVMQNPRHLVRRRGQEARLRCSPMKGHSHVYWYRQLPEEGLKFMVYLQKENIIDESGMPKERFSAEFPKEGPSILRIQQVVRGDSAAYFCASSPRDTEAFFGQGTRLTVV.

The chain uses TRBV6-5 and TRBJ1-3; 11 bases are shared with TRBD1. The CDR3 spans 14 residues. After removal of 6 bases from V and 7 bases from J, the junction contained 5 bases not matched to a gene. CDR1 and CDR2 (germline): MNHEY, SVGAGI. The CDR3 DNA sequence: TGTGCCAGCAGCCGAGGGACAGGGGGGAACACCATATATTTT. Protein product: CASSRGTGGNTIYF.

The chain recombines TRBV7-2 with TRBJ2-7; TRBD2 agrees at 12 bases. The CDR3 runs 16 residues. V lost 2 bases, J lost 3 bases, and 5 bases stayed unmatched. Germline values: CDR1 SGHTA, CDR2 FQGNSA. The CDR3 DNA is TGTGCCAGCAGCTTACCTAGCGGGAGGGCCGTCTACGAGCAGTACTTC. As protein: CASSLPSGRAVYEQYF.

The chain carries TRBV5-4 and TRBJ1-5; no firm D call. The V end was cut by 3 bases, the J end by 7 bases, with 14 bases between. The CDR3 has 14 amino acids. CDR1 and CDR2 from the germline V gene are SGHNT and YYREEE (reference sequence). In nucleotides, the CDR3 is TGTGCCAGCAGCTCGGACCAAGTTGGGCAGCCCCAGCATTTT. It codes for CASSSDQVGQPQHF. The entire variable domain, with the rest obtained from reference TRBV5-4 and TRBJ1-5, is as follows: ETGVTQSPTHLIKTRGQQVTLRCSSQSGHNTVSWYQQALGQGPQFIFQYYREEENGRGNFPPRFSGLQFPNYSSELNVNALELDDSALYLCASSSDQVGQPQHFGDGTRLSIL.

The genes are TRBV30 and TRBJ1-3; 10 positions agree with TRBD1. Germline V CDR1 and CDR2: GTSNPN, SVGIG (reference sequence). The V segment lost 1 base and the J segment 0 bases; nucleotides outside the gene matches: 0. This CDR3 is built from 15 residues. CDR3 protein: CAWSGTGGSGNTIYF. For the CDR3, the DNA is TGTGCCTGGAGTGGGACAGGGGGCTCTGGAAACACCATATATTTT. Drawing the rest from reference TRBV30 and TRBJ1-3, the complete variable domain is SQTIHQWPATLVQPVGSPLSLECTVEGTSNPNLYWYRQAAGRGLQLLFYSVGIGQISSEVPQNLSASRPQDRQFILSSKKLLLSDSGFYLCAWSGTGGSGNTIYFGEGSWLTVV.

The J gene is TRBJ2-1, the V gene TRBV5-1; 13 nucleotides line up with TRBD2. Unmatched junction bases numbered 5, after V lost 4 bases and J lost 7 bases. This CDR3 spans 15 amino acids. The germline V gene encodes CDR1 SGHRS and CDR2 YFSETQ. The CDR3 sequence is CASSVLAGGLNEQFF. CDR3 nucleotide sequence: TGCGCCAGCAGCGTACTAGCGGGGGGGTTGAATGAGCAGTTCTTC.

The chain uses TRBV19 and TRBJ1-1, with D unclear. Trimming stripped 2 bases from V and 1 base from J, with 5 bases between. Germline V lookup: CDR1 LNHDA, CDR2 SQIVND (reference sequence). CDR3 size: 13 residues. The CDR3 bases are TGTGCCAGTAGTATAACGGCGAACACTGAAGCTTTCTTT. Its translation: CASSITANTEAFF. Together with reference TRBV19 and TRBJ1-1, the CDR3 gives the full variable domain: DGGITQSPKYLFRKEGQNVTLSCEQNLNHDAMYWYRQDPGQGLRLIYYSQIVNDFQKGDIAEGYSVSREKKESFPLTVTSAQKNPTAFYLCASSITANTEAFFGQGTRLTVV.

The chain is built from TRBV18 and TRBJ1-4; no firm D call. Germline loops: CDR1 KGHSH, CDR2 LQKENI. The CDR3 runs 16 residues. V was shortened by 1 base and J by 3 bases, with 12 bases between the two germline ends. The CDR3 DNA reads as TGTGCCAGCTCACCACGCCCTTATACAGCTAATGAAAAACTGTTTTTT. Translating it yields CASSPRPYTANEKLFF. The whole variable domain, filled in from reference TRBV18 and TRBJ1-4, reads NAGVMQNPRHLVRRRGQEARLRCSPMKGHSHVYWYRQLPEEGLKFMVYLQKENIIDESGMPKERFSAEFPKEGPSILRIQQVVRGDSAAYFCASSPRPYTANEKLFFGSGTQLSVL.

The rearrangement joins TRBV4-1 to TRBJ1-2; no definite D call. This CDR3 region has 15 residues. Trimming took 3 bases from V and 5 from J, leaving 16 bases between them. The germline CDR1 and CDR2 sequences are MGHRA and YSYEKL. CDR3 loop: CASSQDRPGSYGYTF. CDR3 DNA sequence: TGCGCCAGCAGCCAGGATCGTCCGGGGAGTTATGGCTACACCTTC.

The genes are TRBV5-6 and TRBJ2-1, with no clear D. The CDR3 has 15 amino acids. V shed 2 bases and J shed 0 bases, with 9 bases lying between them. Germline V CDR1 and CDR2: SGHDT, YYEEEE. The CDR3 bases are TGTGCCAGCAGCTTCAGCCTAACCTCCTACAATGAGCAGTTCTTC. It specifies CASSFSLTSYNEQFF. Looking up the rest from reference TRBV5-6 and TRBJ2-1 gives the full variable domain: DAGVTQSPTHLIKTRGQQVTLRCSPKSGHDTVSWYQQALGQGPQFIFQYYEEEERQRGNFPDRFSGHQFPNYSSELNVNALLLGDSALYLCASSFSLTSYNEQFFGPGTRLTVL.

CDR3 nucleotides: TGTGCCAGCAGTTCCCCCGGGACAGGGCCTGGCTACACCTTC. It translates to CASSSPGTGPGYTF. V and J are TRBV6-5 and TRBJ1-2; 9 bases map to TRBD1. J was trimmed by 7 bases and V by 4 bases; bases with no gene match: 7. Per germline, CDR1 MNHEY and CDR2 SVGAGI. The CDR3 length is 14 residues.

This clone has just one count. The chain couples TRBV9 to TRBJ2-5, with 9 bases fitting TRBD2. The CDR3 runs to 15 residues. Germline CDR1 SGDLS, CDR2 YYNGEE. J gave up 4 bases and V 0 bases, and 4 bases lay outside the gene matches. DNA for the CDR3: TGTGCCAGCAGCGTAGATAGCGGGAGAGGAGAGACCCAGTACTTC. This sequence encodes CASSVDSGRGETQYF.

CDR3 DNA sequence: TGTGCCACCAGCAGAGATTGGAACACCGGGGAGCTGTTTTTT. Protein sequence: CATSRDWNTGELFF. The V and J genes are TRBV15 and TRBJ2-2; D gene ambiguous. The CDR3 runs to 14 residues. Trimming left V 0 bases short and J 1 base short, with 3 bases between. Germline V CDR1 and CDR2: LNHNV, YYDKDF (reference sequence).

The J gene is TRBJ1-1, the V gene TRBV29-1; 7 nucleotides align to TRBD1. CDR3 size: 14 residues. Per the germline V gene, CDR1 is SQVTM and CDR2 is ANQGSEA. After removal of 4 bases from V and 1 base from J, the junction contained 6 bases not matched to a gene. CDR3 region: CSVAHQGGNTEAFF. DNA for the CDR3: TGCAGCGTTGCTCACCAGGGGGGGAACACTGAAGCTTTCTTT. The variable domain in full, with the rest retrieved from reference TRBV29-1 and TRBJ1-1, is SAVISQKPSRDICQRGTSLTIQCQVDSQVTMMFWYRQQPGQSLTLIATANQGSEATYESGFVIDKFPISRPNLTFSTLTVSNMSPEDSSIYLCSVAHQGGNTEAFFGQGTRLTVV.

The chain carries TRBV5-5 and TRBJ2-5; 8 bases align to TRBD2. V gave up 4 bases and J gave up 5 bases; unmatched junction bases: 7. Per the germline V gene, CDR1 is SGHKS and CDR2 is YYEKEE (reference sequence). The CDR3 is 14 amino acids. DNA for the CDR3: TGTGCCAGCAGCAGAGGACTAGCCCCGGAGACCCAGTACTTC. It translates to CASSRGLAPETQYF.

The V and J genes are TRBV7-6 and TRBJ2-2; D not resolved. Per germline, CDR1 SGHVS and CDR2 FNYEAQ. The V gene lost 2 bases and the J gene lost 3 bases, with 7 bases spanning the gap. There are 14 residues in the CDR3. CDR3 bases: TGTGCCAGCAGCTTAAACAGCTACACCGGGGAGCTGTTTTTT. Amino acid sequence: CASSLNSYTGELFF.

The DNA of the CDR3 is TGTGCCAGCAGCCAAGAACGTATAGGGGGGACCTACGAGCAGTACTTC. Protein sequence: CASSQERIGGTYEQYF. The chain links TRBV4-2 to TRBJ2-7; D tentatively fits TRBD1 or TRBD2 (6 bases each). The CDR3 contains 16 residues. V shed 0 bases and J shed 2 bases, with 14 bases lying between them. Germline CDR1 reads LGHNA; CDR2 reads YNFKEQ.

The chain has TRBV19 and TRBJ1-1, with a weak D call TRBD1 (6 bases). The CDR3 length is 15 residues. The V gene lost 4 bases and the J gene lost 6 bases, with 18 bases spanning the gap. The germline gives CDR1 LNHDA, CDR2 SQIVND (reference sequence). The CDR3 nucleotides read TGTGCCAGTAGTACCTGGGAGGGAGGGGGTTCTGAAGCTTTCTTT. Translating gives CASSTWEGGGSEAFF.

This chain links TRBV7-9 with TRBJ2-5, with D possibly being TRBD2 (5 bases). Germline V lookup: CDR1 SEHNR, CDR2 FQNEAQ (reference sequence). The CDR3 loop spans 14 amino acids. The V end lost 6 bases, the J end lost 1 base, and 12 bases lay between the germline ends. The CDR3 is CASSSRDFQETQYF. CDR3 DNA sequence: TGTGCCAGCAGTTCCCGGGATTTCCAAGAGACCCAGTACTTC. Filled out from reference TRBV7-9 and TRBJ2-5, the complete variable domain reads DTGVSQNPRHKITKRGQNVTFRCDPISEHNRLYWYRQTLGQGPEFLTYFQNEAQLEKSRLLSDRFSAERPKGSFSTLEIQRTEQGDSAMYLCASSSRDFQETQYFGPGTRLLVL.

This sequence joins TRBV4-1 and TRBJ2-2; D gene unclear. Deletions cut 7 bases from V and 0 bases from J, with 9 bases between. The CDR3 consists of 14 residues. CDR1 is MGHRA and CDR2 is YSYEKL in the germline V gene. The CDR3 loop is CASTPPANTGELFF. The CDR3 bases are TGCGCCAGCACCCCCCCCGCGAACACCGGGGAGCTGTTTTTT.

The V gene is TRBV4-2, the J gene TRBJ2-7, with TRBD1 matching 7 bases. Germline lookup yields CDR1 LGHNA and CDR2 YNFKEQ. The CDR3 extends over 15 amino acids. The V segment lost 2 bases and the J segment 2 bases; nucleotides outside the gene matches: 6. The CDR3 DNA reads TGTGCCAGCAGCCAACCCGACAGGGACGCCTACGAGCAGTACTTC. It encodes CASSQPDRDAYEQYF.

This chain joins TRBV7-2 and TRBJ2-2; D gene uncertain. Trimming removed 4 bases at V and 2 bases at J, with 8 bases between. The germline gives CDR1 SGHTA, CDR2 FQGNSA. The CDR3 runs 14 residues. The CDR3 protein is CASSSPTNTGELFF. The CDR3 DNA reads TGTGCCAGCAGCTCCCCAACCAACACCGGGGAGCTGTTTTTT.

The V and J genes are TRBV5-1 and TRBJ2-3; 7 bases align to TRBD2. V trimming: 4 bases; J trimming: 4 bases; junction bases outside the gene matches: 6. The length of the CDR3 is 14 residues. Per germline, CDR1 SGHRS and CDR2 YFSETQ. The CDR3 coding sequence is TGCGCCAGCAGCCAACGGACTAGGGCAGATACGCAGTATTTT. This sequence encodes CASSQRTRADTQYF. Complete variable domain (other parts from reference TRBV5-1 and TRBJ2-3): KAGVTQTPRYLIKTRGQQVTLSCSPISGHRSVSWYQQTPGQGLQFLFEYFSETQRNKGNFPGRFSGRQFSNSRSEMNVSTLELGDSALYLCASSQRTRADTQYFGPGTRLTVL.